The 13 T cell receptor beta chains presented below share a single source sample, sequenced in a study of blood T cell repertoires in COVID-19. Sequencing was performed with immunoSEQ multiplex PCR; in TCRdb, only in-frame clones are kept and a portion is missing. The sample lists under 250,000 clones, roughly nine tenths occurring once. Sequences were obtained from PBMCs or T cells enriched from blood (not recorded which). Receptors originate from a woman aged 25 to 39 with acute COVID-19.

The chain recombines TRBV18 with TRBJ1-5; D not resolved. Germline CDR1 and CDR2: KGHSH and LQKENI. Between the trimmed V and J ends, which lost 5 bases and 2 bases, there was a span of 13 bases. The CDR3 is 15 residues long. The CDR3 here is CASSSGIGGNQPQHF. CDR3 DNA sequence: TGTGCCAGCTCATCGGGGATTGGGGGCAATCAGCCCCAGCATTTT.

This clone was detected once. V and J are TRBV7-3 and TRBJ1-5; weak D call: TRBD1 (5 bases). In germline, CDR1 is SGHTA, CDR2 FQGTGA. The CDR3 has 15 residues. Trimming cost V 5 bases and J 4 bases, with 15 bases left between them. CDR3 region: CASSAQTGGNQPQHF. The CDR3 DNA reads TGTGCCAGCAGCGCTCAGACGGGGGGGAATCAGCCCCAGCATTTT.

V is TRBV11-3 and J is TRBJ2-1; TRBD2 matches at 9 bases. The CDR3 totals 17 residues. The V and J ends lost 2 bases and 4 bases, in that order; junction bases with no gene match: 9. Germline CDR1 reads SGHNT; CDR2 reads YENEEA. The CDR3 loop reads CASSLWASGAMYNEQFF. CDR3 sequence (DNA): TGTGCCAGCAGCTTATGGGCTAGCGGGGCAATGTACAATGAGCAGTTCTTC.

The rearrangement links TRBV15 to TRBJ2-5; D might be TRBD2 (5 bases). Germline assignment: CDR1 LNHNV and CDR2 YYDKDF (reference sequence). The CDR3 runs 12 residues. Trimming left V 0 bases short and J 9 bases short, with 8 bases between. The CDR3 DNA follows: TGTGCCACCAGCAGAGAGGAGGAGGCCCAGTACTTC. This translates into CATSREEEAQYF.

The V and J genes are TRBV7-9 and TRBJ2-7, with D unclear. V lost 0 bases to trimming and J lost 5 bases, with 14 bases between them. CDR1 SEHNR and CDR2 FQNEAQ come from the germline V gene (reference sequence). The CDR3 spans 15 residues. The CDR3 loop reads CASSLAFGSSNEQYF. CDR3 nucleotides: TGTGCCAGCAGCTTAGCTTTCGGTAGCTCGAACGAGCAGTACTTC.

V usage is TRBV19 and J usage is TRBJ1-6, with D perhaps matching TRBD1 (5 bases). The CDR3 contains 14 residues. CDR1 and CDR2 from the germline V gene are LNHDA and SQIVND (reference sequence). The ends were cut back, 1 base at V and 14 bases at J, with 15 bases in the middle. This CDR3 reads CASSIGGARITLHF. The CDR3 nucleotides read TGTGCCAGTAGTATAGGTGGGGCCAGGATTACCCTCCACTTT.

V gene TRBV21-1 combines with J gene TRBJ1-5; the D call of TRBD1 is as the table states it, not checked on the DNA. TRBV21-1 is listed as a pseudogene. This CDR3 is 11 amino acids long. The CDR3 loop reads CASTDSQPQHF. The CDR3, as DNA: TGTGCCAGCACCGACAGTCAGCCCCAGCATTTT.

There are a few counts of this clone. This chain links TRBV4-3 with TRBJ2-3, with unresolved D. Germline V lookup: CDR1 LGHNA, CDR2 YSLEER. V lost 1 base, J lost 2 bases, and 10 bases lay in between. The CDR3 length is 15 residues. CDR3 sequence: CASSQAADLTDTQYF. The CDR3, as DNA: TGCGCCAGCAGCCAAGCTGCGGATCTCACAGATACGCAGTATTTT.

The chain employs TRBV2 and TRBJ2-1; tentatively, D is TRBD1 (5 bases). Germline CDR1 is SNHLY and CDR2 is FYNNEI. V lost 5 bases, J lost 3 bases, and 11 bases lay in between. There are 14 residues in the CDR3. CDR3 amino acids: CASSLRQSYNEQFF. In nucleotides, the CDR3 is TGTGCCAGCAGTCTAAGACAGAGCTACAATGAGCAGTTCTTC.

This clone was recorded a few times. For the CDR3, the DNA is TGTGCCAGCAGCTATGATCGGGTTTCACCCCTCCACTTT. This sequence encodes CASSYDRVSPLHF. The chain uses TRBV7-2 and TRBJ1-6; D is unclear. With 4 bases removed from V and 9 bases from J, the gap between germline ends came to 10 bases. This CDR3 spans 13 amino acids. Germline CDR1 reads SGHTA; CDR2 reads FQGNSA.

The chain combines TRBV5-8 with TRBJ1-1, with 9 nucleotides matching TRBD1. J was trimmed by 0 bases and V by 0 bases; bases with no gene match: 0. CDR1 is SGHTS and CDR2 is YDEGEE in the germline V gene. CDR3 length: 15 residues. Here the CDR3 reads CASSLGDRVNTEAFF. The CDR3 DNA follows: TGTGCCAGCAGCTTGGGGGACAGGGTGAACACTGAAGCTTTCTTT.

This chain joins TRBV4-1 and TRBJ2-3; 7 bases are shared with TRBD2. Trimming at V came to 2 bases and at J to 8 bases, leaving 13 bases not matched to a gene. The length of the CDR3 is 16 residues. The V gene's germline CDR1 is MGHRA and CDR2 YSYEKL. The CDR3 DNA follows: TGCGCCAGCAGCCAACAGCGGGGCCCCATCACGGGTACGCAGTATTTT. Protein sequence: CASSQQRGPITGTQYF.

This chain uses TRBV21-1 with TRBJ2-7; the D call TRBD2 from the table was never checked on the DNA. TRBV21-1 has pseudogene status. This CDR3 region has 15 residues. In nucleotides, the CDR3 is TGTGCCAGCAGCGGATTCGGGGGGCCCGGGGGCGAGCAGTACTTC. Protein: CASSGFGGPGGEQYF.